The 15 T cell receptor beta chains below all came from one sample that was sequenced in a study of blood T cell repertoires in COVID-19. Sequencing used immunoSEQ multiplex PCR; TCRdb keeps in-frame clones, though not all of them. The sample holds tens of thousands of clones, about 86% seen once. The sample consisted of peripheral blood. The receptors were sampled from a woman of 80 years or more in a cohort sampled during active or convalescent COVID-19.

This clone was seen a handful of times. The chain employs TRBV5-1 and TRBJ2-7; TRBD1 matches at 9 bases. This CDR3 has 16 residues. V trimming: 3 bases; J trimming: 4 bases; junction bases outside the gene matches: 11. Germline-derived CDR1 and CDR2 are SGHRS and YFSETQ. The CDR3 DNA reads as TGCGCCAGCAGCTCACGAGGGACAGGGCCTCCTTACGAGCAGTACTTC. This sequence encodes CASSSRGTGPPYEQYF.

The V call is TRBV30, the J call TRBJ1-4; no reliable D call. The V gene lost 4 bases and the J gene lost 8 bases, with 11 bases spanning the gap. The germline gives CDR1 GTSNPN, CDR2 SVGIG (reference sequence). This CDR3 region has 12 residues. The CDR3 here is CAWTGNEEKLFF. DNA for the CDR3: TGTGCCTGGACCGGGAATGAGGAAAAACTGTTTTTT.

V usage is TRBV18 and J usage is TRBJ1-4; perhaps TRBD1 as D (5 bases). The CDR3 is made up of 15 amino acids. Trimming took 2 bases from V and 4 from J, leaving 11 bases between them. Germline V gene sequence: CDR1 KGHSH, CDR2 LQKENI. CDR3 nucleotides: TGTGCCAGCTCACCAATGACAGACCATAATGAAAAACTGTTTTTT. This sequence encodes CASSPMTDHNEKLFF.

J is TRBJ2-1 and V is TRBV2, with D possibly matching TRBD1 (5 bases). The CDR3 consists of 11 residues. Trimming took off 10 bases at V and 9 bases at J, with 13 bases between the two ends. In germline, CDR1 is SNHLY, CDR2 FYNNEI. Written as DNA, the CDR3 is TGTGCCACCCACAGAGACAGTGAGCAGTTCTTC. Amino acid sequence: CATHRDSEQFF.

The rearrangement joins TRBV29-1 to TRBJ2-3; 11 positions agree with TRBD1. In germline, CDR1 is SQVTM, CDR2 ANQGSEA. This CDR3 is built from 16 residues. With V trimmed by 6 bases and J by 0 bases, 8 bases remained unmatched. For the CDR3, the DNA is TGCAGCGTAGCCGGGACAGGGGGGTTCAGCACAGATACGCAGTATTTT. Amino acids: CSVAGTGGFSTDTQYF.

The chain links TRBV6-1 to TRBJ1-1, with TRBD1 matching over 7 bases. V dropped 5 bases and J dropped 7; count of bases not matched to a gene: 7. CDR1 is MNHNS, CDR2 SASEGT, per germline. This CDR3 is 13 amino acids long. The CDR3 region is CASSRTGLIEAFF. The CDR3 DNA follows: TGTGCCAGCAGTAGGACAGGCCTGATTGAAGCTTTCTTT.

V usage is TRBV10-3 and J usage is TRBJ2-2; 7 bases line up with TRBD1. This CDR3 is built from 14 residues. Germline lookup yields CDR1 ENHRY and CDR2 SYGVKD. V shed 10 bases and J 3 bases; nucleotides not matched to a gene: 8. CDR3 residues: CATSVGQYTGELFF. The DNA of the CDR3 is TGTGCCACCTCAGTGGGACAGTACACCGGGGAGCTGTTTTTT.

The chain links TRBV19 to TRBJ2-3; the match to TRBD2 covers 11 bases. This CDR3 contains 15 residues. Losses at the gene ends were 6 bases for V and 3 bases for J; bases not matched to a gene: 5. Germline V gives CDR1 LNHDA, CDR2 SQIVND (reference sequence). The CDR3 region has the DNA TGTGCCAGTAGCACTAGCGGGGGCATTACAGATACGCAGTATTTT. Its translation: CASSTSGGITDTQYF.

The V call is TRBV6-5, the J call TRBJ1-4, with TRBD1 identical over 8 bases. CDR1 and CDR2 from the germline V gene are MNHEY and SVGAGI. The junction had 7 bases not matched to a gene; V was cut back by 6 bases and J by 4 bases. The CDR3 length is 15 residues. As DNA, the CDR3 is TGTGCCAGCAGCGACACAGGGGGAGGTAATGAAAAACTGTTTTTT. Protein sequence: CASSDTGGGNEKLFF.

The chain carries TRBV11-2 and TRBJ2-7, with 13 bases that match TRBD2. Germline loops: CDR1 SGHAT, CDR2 FQNNGV. The CDR3 totals 16 residues. Germline trimming cut 4 bases from V and 1 base from J; bases unmatched to any gene: 4. CDR3 DNA sequence: TGTGCCAGCAGCTCTTGGACTAGCGGGAGTTCCTACGAGCAGTACTTC. Protein: CASSSWTSGSSYEQYF.

This clone was detected only a few times. This chain uses TRBV18 with TRBJ1-5; D unresolved. Germline V gene lookup returns CDR1 KGHSH and CDR2 LQKENI. The V and J ends lost 2 bases and 7 bases respectively, with 9 bases between them. This CDR3 is 13 amino acids long. CDR3 nucleotide sequence: TGTGCCAGCTCACCAAGGACTGCCCAGCCCCAGCATTTT. This encodes CASSPRTAQPQHF.

V gene TRBV2 combines with J gene TRBJ1-1; 9 bases line up with TRBD1. CDR1 is SNHLY, CDR2 FYNNEI, per germline. J lost 6 bases, V lost 5 bases, and 10 bases had no gene match. This CDR3 contains 15 residues. The CDR3 nucleotides read TGTGCCAGCAGTCGAACGGGACAGGGAGGGTCTGAAGCTTTCTTT. As protein: CASSRTGQGGSEAFF.

The V gene is TRBV27, the J gene TRBJ2-1; 7 bases map to TRBD2. The junction had 6 bases not matched to a gene; V was cut back by 6 bases and J by 4 bases. Germline CDR1 is MNHEY and CDR2 is SMNVEV (reference sequence). The CDR3 is 14 residues long. CDR3 DNA: TGTGCCAGCAGCCAACCGGGACTATACAATGAGCAGTTCTTC. As protein: CASSQPGLYNEQFF.

This sequence joins TRBV5-1 and TRBJ2-7; the D is unclear. Germline V lookup: CDR1 SGHRS, CDR2 YFSETQ. This CDR3 has 14 amino acids. Trimming took off 0 bases at V and 1 base at J, with 8 bases between the two ends. The CDR3 sequence: CASSLGLGSYEQYV. DNA of the CDR3: TGCGCCAGCAGCTTGGGACTTGGTTCCTACGAGCAGTACGTC.

The CDR3 is CATSDLRETGTDTQYF. The CDR3 DNA sequence: TGTGCCACCAGTGATTTGCGGGAAACGGGCACAGATACGCAGTATTTT. The chain joins TRBV24-1 to TRBJ2-3, with D possibly being TRBD2 (5 bases). V dropped 0 bases and J dropped 1 base, with 10 bases sitting between them. CDR1 is KGHDR, CDR2 SFDVKD, per germline. The CDR3 has 16 residues.